A selection of T cell receptor beta chains follows, all from one sample in a study of long-term antiretroviral therapy in people with HIV. TCRdb's copy holds only in-frame clones and misses some; the assay was immunoSEQ multiplex PCR. The data contain approximately 23,000 clones, approximately 84% of them singletons. The sample here was unsorted PBMCs, taken roughly 6.2 years after starting antiretroviral therapy. Every receptor here comes from a man aged 30 to 45 with HIV. The CDR3 runs from the conserved cysteine through the conserved F or W. A D gene is named only where the DNA matches it firmly. Clone size is not always given. Where it is, it says once, few, many or a class for expanded clones.

J,size,D,V,CDR3,DNA
TRBJ2-7,.,TRBD1,TRBV5-6,CASSGDRDAYEQYF,TGTGCCAGCAGCGGGGACAGGGACGCCTACGAGCAGTACTTC
TRBJ1-3,.,.,TRBV28,CASRRWKAGNTIYF,TGTGCCAGCAGGCGTTGGAAAGCTGGAAACACCATATATTTT
TRBJ1-2,.,.,TRBV18,CASSPPSDYGYTF,TGTGCCAGCTCACCACCTTCTGACTATGGCTACACCTTC
TRBJ2-7,few,TRBD1,TRBV23-1,CASSQGTEKYF,TGCGCCAGCAGCCAAGGGACAGAGAAGTACTTC
TRBJ2-7,.,.,TRBV2,CASSPELNYEQYF,TGTGCCAGCTCCCCAGAGCTAAACTACGAGCAGTACTTC
TRBJ2-7,.,.,TRBV29-1,CSVYSGSYEQYF,TGCAGCGTTTATTCAGGCTCCTACGAGCAGTACTTC
TRBJ2-5,.,TRBD2,TRBV4-1,CASSQNSGSIETQYF,TGCGCCAGCAGCCAAAATAGCGGGAGTATAGAGACCCAGTACTTC
TRBJ2-7,.,.,TRBV7-6,CASSFPGSDEQYF,TGTGCCAGCAGCTTCCCGGGTTCCGACGAGCAGTACTTC
TRBJ2-7,.,.,TRBV7-6,CASSATGTGTRSSYEQYF,TGTGCCAGCAGCGCCACCGGGACGGGGACGAGGAGCTCCTACGAGCAGTACTTC
TRBJ2-7,.,.,TRBV7-8,CASSWGPTSYEQYF,TGTGCCAGCAGCTGGGGGCCTACCTCCTACGAGCAGTACTTC
TRBJ2-2,.,.,TRBV5-1,CASSLGQRDTGELFF,TGCGCCAGCAGCTTGGGCCAGCGGGACACCGGGGAGCTGTTTTTT
TRBJ2-3,medium-sized,.,TRBV5-1,CASSLGQSTDTQYF,TGCGCCAGCAGCTTGGGTCAGAGCACAGATACGCAGTATTTT
TRBJ2-1,few,.,TRBV6-4,CASSVTANNEQFF,TGTGCCAGCAGTGTTACAGCTAACAATGAGCAGTTCTTC
TRBJ1-4,.,.,TRBV7-9,CASSLAGEGENEKLFF,TGTGCCAGCAGCTTAGCCGGAGAGGGGGAAAATGAAAAACTGTTTTTT
TRBJ2-7,.,.,TRBV21-1,CASSPRDRVICEQYF,TGTGCCAGCAGCCCCCGGGACAGGGTTATCTGCGAGCAGTACTTC
TRBJ2-7,.,TRBD2,TRBV27,CATSPGTSGSPRYEQYF,TGTGCCACCTCACCCGGGACTAGCGGGAGTCCCAGATACGAGCAGTACTTC
TRBJ1-1,.,.,TRBV2,CASSEEANTEAFF,TGTGCCAGCAGTGAAGAGGCGAACACTGAAGCTTTCTTT
TRBJ1-1,medium-sized,.,TRBV28,CASSFKVGEDTEAFF,TGTGCCAGCAGTTTTAAGGTTGGCGAGGACACTGAAGCTTTCTTT
TRBJ2-7,few,.,TRBV19,CASSISPGETYEQYF,TGTGCCAGTAGTATAAGTCCAGGGGAGACCTACGAGCAGTACTTC
TRBJ1-2,few,.,TRBV4-2,CASSPSLTDGYTF,TGTGCCAGCAGCCCTTCCCTCACGGATGGCTACACCTTC
TRBJ2-7,.,.,TRBV28,CASSLAGRTLYEQYF,TGTGCCAGCAGTTTAGCGGGGCGAACACTCTACGAGCAGTACTTC
TRBJ2-5,.,.,TRBV7-9,CASSQEITSEETQYF,TGTGCCAGCAGCCAAGAGATAACCAGCGAGGAGACCCAGTACTTC
TRBJ2-6,once,.,TRBV5-6,CASSDPQSSGANVLTF,TGTGCCAGCAGCGACCCACAGAGCTCTGGGGCCAACGTCCTGACTTTC
TRBJ1-2,few,.,TRBV28,CASSPQGYGYTF,TGTGCCAGCAGTCCCCAGGGATATGGCTACACCTTC
TRBJ2-7,.,.,TRBV9,CASSEQPNSYEQYF,TGTGCCAGCAGCGAGCAACCCAACTCCTACGAGCAGTACTTC
TRBJ2-2,.,.,TRBV11-3,CASSTGGQAPTGELFF,TGTGCCAGCAGCACGGGGGGACAGGCGCCCACCGGGGAGCTGTTTTTT
TRBJ2-5,.,.,TRBV19,CASRRGTNQETQYF,TGTGCCAGTAGAAGGGGGACAAACCAAGAGACCCAGTACTTC
TRBJ1-2,.,TRBD1,TRBV7-9,CASRSEAAQGASGYTF,TGTGCCAGCAGATCAGAAGCGGCACAGGGGGCATCGGGCTACACCTTC
TRBJ1-1,.,.,TRBV2,CASSRRGGRNVREAFF,TGTGCCAGCAGTCGCCGGGGGGGCCGCAACGTTCGTGAAGCTTTCTTT
TRBJ2-7,.,TRBD1,TRBV6-5,CASSYSGGLRYEQYF,TGTGCCAGCAGTTACTCAGGGGGCTTACGCTACGAGCAGTACTTC
TRBJ2-7,.,.,TRBV5-1,CASSPGEGAKLEQYF,TGCGCCAGCAGCCCGGGGGAGGGGGCAAAGTTAGAGCAGTACTTC
TRBJ1-4,.,.,TRBV2,CASSVRPGANEKLFF,TGTGCCAGCAGTGTACGGCCGGGGGCAAATGAAAAACTGTTTTTT
TRBJ2-7,.,.,TRBV11-2,CASSLSREPYEQYF,TGTGCCAGCAGCTTAAGCAGGGAACCCTACGAGCAGTACTTC
TRBJ1-3,.,.,TRBV11-2,CASSNAGLSGNTIYF,TGTGCCAGCAGCAATGCGGGGCTCTCTGGAAACACCATATATTTT
TRBJ2-7,.,TRBD1,TRBV7-2,CASSLRDRVADEQYF,TGTGCCAGCAGCTTAAGGGACAGGGTAGCGGACGAGCAGTACTTC
TRBJ2-1,.,.,TRBV7-9,CASSLAERRYNEQFF,TGTGCCAGCAGCTTAGCCGAGCGGAGGTACAATGAGCAGTTCTTC
TRBJ2-1,once,TRBD2,TRBV7-2,CASSLWGAGGSSNEQFF,TGTGCCAGCAGCTTATGGGGAGCGGGGGGCTCCTCTAATGAGCAGTTCTTC